This TCR beta chain was sequenced for a study of blood T cell repertoires in COVID-19. In the study overall: Specimens from acute and convalescent COVID-19 originated in the United States, Italy and Spain. PBMCs, B-cell-depleted T cells, or T cells were the source of the cDNA or gDNA that made up the material.

Sequencing was performed with immunoSEQ multiplex PCR; in TCRdb, only in-frame clones are kept and a portion is missing. Found here are more than 120,000 clones, around four fifths of them singletons; the top ten hold around 4.8%. CDR3 size: 16 residues. V gave up 0 bases and J gave up 1 base; unmatched junction bases: 6. Looked up from germline, CDR1 is SQVTM and CDR2 is ANQGSEA. The receptor was isolated from a human donor in a cohort sampled during active COVID-19. The gene calls are TRBV29-1 and TRBJ2-5; 9 bases map to TRBD2. Sequencing was performed on peripheral blood. CDR3 nucleotide sequence: TGCAGCGTTGAAGATTACCAGCGGGAGGCCCAAGAGACCCAGTACTTC. Amino acids: CSVEDYQREAQETQYF.